This is a list of T cell receptor beta chains from one sample in a study of T cell responses to AZD1222 COVID-19 vaccine. TCRdb's copy holds only in-frame clones and misses some; the assay was immunoSEQ multiplex PCR. This table holds 150,000 to 200,000 clones, 90% to 95% found once. Sample: peripheral blood, taken on day 0 of AZD1222 vaccination. The receptor set was obtained from an adult in good health. Both conserved end residues are part of each CDR3. A D gene is named only where the DNA matches it firmly. Only some rows state a clone size, as once, few, many or a class for expanded clones.

>.|TRBV5-1|TRBD1|TRBJ2-6
CASSARQGIIPGANVLTF
TGCGCCAGCAGCGCGAGACAGGGAATAATCCCTGGGGCCAACGTCCTGACTTTC
>few|TRBV9|TRBD2|TRBJ2-1
CASSPLRAGAGNEQFF
TGTGCCAGCAGCCCCCTGAGAGCGGGGGCCGGCAATGAGCAGTTCTTC
>.|TRBV5-1|TRBD1|TRBJ2-2
CASSSQGVGTGELFF
TGCGCCAGCAGCTCGCAGGGGGTAGGCACCGGGGAGCTGTTTTTT
>.|TRBV15|.|TRBJ2-1
CATSRDRGREQFF
TGTGCCACCAGCAGAGATCGCGGCCGTGAGCAGTTCTTC
>.|TRBV5-1|TRBD1|TRBJ2-7
CASRRPTGTGDMDEQYF
TGCGCCAGCAGACGACCCACCGGGACAGGGGATATGGACGAGCAGTACTTC
>.|TRBV10-3|.|TRBJ2-5
CAISEAGYGNSKETQYF
TGTGCCATCAGTGAGGCGGGCTACGGGAATTCGAAAGAGACCCAGTACTTC
>once|TRBV6-5|TRBD1|TRBJ1-1
CASSQYRGNTEAFF
TGTGCCAGCAGTCAATACAGGGGGAACACTGAAGCTTTCTTT
>once|TRBV4-3|.|TRBJ1-2
CASSPSGGYGYTF
TGCGCCAGCAGCCCGTCAGGAGGCTATGGCTACACCTTC
>.|TRBV5-4|.|TRBJ1-5
CASSFTGGPQHF
TGTGCCAGCAGCTTTACAGGCGGGCCCCAGCATTTT
>.|TRBV7-6|.|TRBJ2-5
CASSFEQGGAQYF
TGTGCCAGCAGCTTTGAGCAGGGTGGGGCCCAGTACTTC
>.|TRBV28|TRBD1|TRBJ1-5
CATGTGKSHQPQHF
TGTGCCACCGGGACAGGGAAAAGCCATCAGCCCCAGCATTTT
>.|TRBV4-2|TRBD2|TRBJ2-5
CASSQTGGLAGVETQYF
TGTGCCAGCAGCCAAACCGGCGGGCTAGCGGGAGTCGAGACCCAGTACTTC
>.|TRBV28|.|TRBJ2-2
CASSLNTGELFF
TGTGCCAGCAGTTTAAACACCGGGGAGCTGTTTTTT
>.|TRBV10-1|.|TRBJ2-1
CASSESLEYNEQFF
TGCGCCAGCAGTGAGTCGTTAGAGTACAATGAGCAGTTCTTC
>once|TRBV5-3|TRBD1|TRBJ1-2
CARSLDGGGCYGYTF
TGTGCCAGAAGCTTGGATGGAGGGGGCTGCTATGGCTACACCTTC
>.|TRBV28|TRBD1|TRBJ1-1
CASSLTGQTNTEAFF
TGTGCCAGCAGTTTAACGGGACAGACGAACACTGAAGCTTTCTTT
>.|TRBV11-3|.|TRBJ2-1
CASSLDEGDEQFF
TGTGCCAGCAGCTTAGATGAGGGGGATGAGCAGTTCTTC
>.|TRBV4-3|TRBD1|TRBJ1-3
CASSQLDRVSGNTIYF
TGCGCCAGCAGCCAGCTAGACAGGGTTTCAGGAAACACCATATATTTT
>.|TRBV7-8|.|TRBJ2-3
CASSLEGPRTDTQYF
TGTGCCAGCAGCTTGGAGGGCCCGAGAACAGATACGCAGTATTTT
>.|TRBV29-1|TRBD1|TRBJ2-7
CSVRDSSYEQYF
TGCAGCGTGAGGGACAGCTCCTACGAGCAGTACTTC
>.|TRBV5-1|.|TRBJ2-7
CASSEDSPDYEQYF
TGCGCCAGCAGCGAGGACTCGCCTGACTACGAGCAGTACTTC
>.|TRBV9|.|TRBJ1-4
CASSPGALNEKLFF
TGTGCCAGCAGCCCCGGGGCGCTTAATGAAAAACTGTTTTTT
>.|TRBV2|.|TRBJ1-6
CASSERGRNSPLHF
TGTGCCAGCAGTGAAAGGGGGAGGAATTCACCCCTCCACTTT
>.|TRBV7-2|TRBD1|TRBJ1-6
CASSPKDRGGFSYNSPLHF
TGTGCCAGCAGCCCCAAGGACAGGGGGGGTTTCTCCTATAATTCACCCCTCCACTTT
>.|TRBV6-1|.|TRBJ1-2
CASSEPLGTKFGYTF
TGTGCCAGCAGTGAGCCGCTAGGGACAAAGTTTGGCTACACCTTC
>.|TRBV5-1|.|TRBJ1-3
CASRPKFDGTGNTIYF
TGCGCCAGCAGGCCGAAATTCGACGGAACTGGAAACACCATATATTTT
>.|TRBV12-3/TRBV12-4|.|TRBJ1-5
CASSLARGQPQHF
TGTGCCAGCAGTTTAGCCCGTGGCCAGCCCCAGCATTTT
>once|TRBV6-6|TRBD1|TRBJ1-2
CASSDPGTANGYTF
TGTGCCAGCAGCGACCCGGGGACAGCCAATGGCTACACCTTC
>.|TRBV30|.|TRBJ1-5
CAWSTGHNQPQHF
TGTGCCTGGAGTACAGGGCACAATCAGCCCCAGCATTTT
>.|TRBV29-1|.|TRBJ2-5
CSVEAGGSFQETQYF
TGCAGCGTTGAGGCAGGAGGGTCTTTCCAAGAGACCCAGTACTTC
>.|TRBV7-8|TRBD2|TRBJ2-3
CASSLGLATTDTQYF
TGTGCCAGCAGCTTGGGACTAGCGACCACAGATACGCAGTATTTT
>.|TRBV30|TRBD2|TRBJ2-1
CAWTPIVAGAGNEQFF
TGTGCCTGGACCCCCATAGTGGCGGGAGCGGGCAATGAGCAGTTCTTC
>.|TRBV24-1|.|TRBJ2-2
CATSAAGTGELFF
TGTGCCACCAGTGCGGCGGGTACCGGGGAGCTGTTTTTT
>.|TRBV28|.|TRBJ2-3
CASSLSRKGLTDTQYF
TGTGCCAGCAGTTTATCTCGGAAGGGGCTCACAGATACGCAGTATTTT
>.|TRBV6-1|.|TRBJ1-5
CASSENGRGQPQHF
TGTGCCAGCAGTGAAAACGGCAGGGGCCAGCCCCAGCATTTT
>.|TRBV19|.|TRBJ2-7
CASSPGTAAYEQYF
TGTGCCAGTAGTCCTGGGACGGCTGCCTACGAGCAGTACTTC
>.|TRBV24-1|.|TRBJ2-7
CATSELGTTEQYF
TGTGCCACCAGTGAACTCGGGACCACCGAGCAGTACTTC
>.|TRBV7-9|TRBD1|TRBJ1-1
CASRGTEDTEAFF
TGTGCCAGCAGAGGGACAGAAGACACTGAAGCTTTCTTT
>.|TRBV5-5|.|TRBJ1-2
CASSLAQQGGYTF
TGTGCCAGCAGCTTGGCACAACAGGGTGGCTACACCTTC
>.|TRBV4-1|.|TRBJ2-7
CASSQDPGDSYEQYF
TGCGCCAGCAGCCAAGATCCCGGGGATAGCTACGAGCAGTACTTC
>.|TRBV29-1|.|TRBJ2-5
CSVEVGETQYF
TGCAGCGTTGAAGTCGGAGAGACCCAGTACTTC
>.|TRBV6-5|TRBD2|TRBJ2-7
CASSSLAGASYEQYF
TGTGCCAGCAGTTCCTTAGCGGGAGCCTCCTACGAGCAGTACTTC
>.|TRBV19|.|TRBJ2-3
CASSGTVSTDTQYF
TGTGCCAGTAGTGGGACGGTAAGCACAGATACGCAGTATTTT
>.|TRBV24-1|.|TRBJ2-3
CATSLAGDTDTQYF
TGTGCCACCAGTCTGGCCGGTGACACAGATACGCAGTATTTT
>.|TRBV19|.|TRBJ2-2
CASSLPQGANTGELFF
TGTGCCAGTAGTCTACCACAGGGTGCGAACACCGGGGAGCTGTTTTTT
>.|TRBV10-3|.|TRBJ1-5
CAISPGPNQPQHF
TGTGCCATCAGCCCTGGTCCCAATCAGCCCCAGCATTTT
>.|TRBV7-8|TRBD1|TRBJ2-5
CASSLSRDRARETQYF
TGTGCCAGCAGCTTATCACGAGACAGGGCCAGGGAGACCCAGTACTTC
>.|TRBV6-5|.|TRBJ1-2
CASTKSGLNYGYTF
TGTGCCAGCACCAAGAGTGGCCTTAACTATGGCTACACCTTC
>once|TRBV11-3|.|TRBJ1-1
CASSPGTNTEAFF
TGTGCCAGCAGCCCCGGGACAAACACTGAAGCTTTCTTT
>.|TRBV28|.|TRBJ2-7
CASRIGTDSYEQYF
TGTGCCAGCAGGATCGGGACTGACTCCTACGAGCAGTACTTC
>.|TRBV11-2|.|TRBJ2-5
CASSLVNGGQETQYF
TGTGCCAGCAGCTTAGTTAATGGGGGTCAAGAGACCCAGTACTTC